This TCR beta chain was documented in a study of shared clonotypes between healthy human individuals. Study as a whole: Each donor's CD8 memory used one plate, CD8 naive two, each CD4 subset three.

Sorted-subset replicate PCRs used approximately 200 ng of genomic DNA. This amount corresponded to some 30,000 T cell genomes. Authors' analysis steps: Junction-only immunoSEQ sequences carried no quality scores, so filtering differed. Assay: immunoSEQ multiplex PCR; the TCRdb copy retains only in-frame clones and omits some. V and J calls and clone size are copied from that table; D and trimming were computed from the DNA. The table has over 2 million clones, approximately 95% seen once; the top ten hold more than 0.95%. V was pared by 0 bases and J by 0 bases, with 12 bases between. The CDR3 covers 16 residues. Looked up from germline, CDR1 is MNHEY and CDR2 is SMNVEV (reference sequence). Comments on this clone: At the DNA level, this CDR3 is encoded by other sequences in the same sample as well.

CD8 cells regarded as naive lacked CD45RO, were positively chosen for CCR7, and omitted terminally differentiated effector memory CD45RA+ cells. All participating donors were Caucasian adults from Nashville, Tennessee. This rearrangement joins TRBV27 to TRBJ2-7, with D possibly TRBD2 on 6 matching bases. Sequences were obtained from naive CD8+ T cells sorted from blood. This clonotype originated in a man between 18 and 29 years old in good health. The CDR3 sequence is CASSLSPGTSSYEQYF. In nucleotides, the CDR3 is TGTGCCAGCAGTTTATCCCCCGGGACTTCCTCCTACGAGCAGTACTTC.